The clone carrying this T cell receptor beta chain showed up many times. Its antigen is not known. The junction had 4 bases not matched to a gene; V was cut back by 4 bases and J by 1 base. Germline-derived CDR1 and CDR2 are LGHDT and YNNKEL (reference sequence). The CDR3 is made up of 15 amino acids. Tregs were sorted as CD4+CD25+CD127-/low cells. The study, taken as a whole, reports: Tumor Tregs overlapped most with tumor, then blood, naive CD4+ cells. Larger-cohort validation covered only one TCR beta V-J rearrangement. In terms of TCR gene usage, tumor memory CD4+ T cells clustered together with blood and lymph node memory CD4+ cells, as well as with lymph node naive CD4+ cells.

After constant-region reverse-primer amplification, full-length variable regions underwent semi-nested PCR with Nested Universal Primer A. One entry per CDR3 protein, called by TCRdb with MiXCR from the 5' RACE reads. The table has around 10,000 distinct CDR3 sequences, approximately 26% seen once; the top ten hold approximately 3%. Specimen: Tregs sorted from a lymph node. The receptor was derived from a female donor with breast cancer. This sequence joins TRBV3-1 and TRBJ2-7; 10 nucleotides align to TRBD2. CDR3 sequence reads: CASSRVAGGSYEQYF. The CDR3 bases are TGTGCCAGCAGCCGTGTAGCGGGAGGATCCTACGAGCAGTACTTC.